The TCR beta chain described here comes from a study of blood T cell repertoires in COVID-19 (dated by TCRdb to about 2020). Background on the whole study: Samples covering the acute and convalescent phases of COVID-19 were provided by collaborators in the United States, Italy and Spain. The prospective study material was composed of cDNA or gDNA derived from T cells, B-cell-depleted T cells, or PBMCs. The dataset comprised deeply sampled blood TCRbeta repertoires from subjects exposed to, actively infected with, or recovered from COVID-19. The repertoires were released in a freely available public database meant as a resource for research on the immune response to SARS-CoV-2. The samples were drawn from the first 160 participants of the ongoing ImmuneRACE study and from 1,254 subjects provided by 6 global collaborators. Sample metadata almost always included a de-identified subject ID, COVID-19 status, age in years and sex. Where available, HLA class I and class II types were obtained from metadata supplied by the sample provider rather than from assay-based typing. General study outcomes and caveats: The amount of clinical and demographic metadata varied by source and participant and was provided uncurated.

Turning to this clone: The specificity of this receptor is unknown. No qualities accompany the bases; no much larger clone lies one base away.

One collaborating source in Seattle enrolled patients while the patients were actively infected and followed the patients over time throughout the course of disease. Collaborating institutions collected whole blood in K2EDTA tubes following their own protocols. Collaborator samples were shipped for TCRbeta analysis as frozen whole blood, isolated PBMCs, or DNA extracted from either sample type. V loses 1 base of germline sequence and J loses 8 bases, and the interval between the two ends is 12 bases. The CDR1 and CDR2 encoded by the germline V gene are SGHNT and YENEEA. Inclusive of the bounding cysteine and phenylalanine, the CDR3 is 13 residues long. Here the CDR3 DNA is all that survives: 39 bases in frame from base 1. The immunoSEQ Assay, a bias-controlled multiplex PCR, was used to amplify TCRbeta CDR3 regions from genomic DNA. In the paper's pipeline: Nucleated cell counts per sample were estimated from amplification of reference gene primers within the assay. To quantify the absolute abundance of each unique TCRbeta CDR3 rearrangement, sequence reads were collapsed and filtered. For each sample, productive Simpson clonality was calculated as the square root of Simpson's diversity index across productive rearrangements. TCRdb took this table from immuneACCESS and kept in-frame rearrangements with V and J called. Such tables lack part of the clones; where checked against another copy, unresolved V genes explain under half of the gap, and the rest is unexplained. That table furnishes V, J and clone size, whereas the DNA furnished D and trimming. The sample records roughly 260,000 clones, 80% to 95% of which are singletons. Together, the top ten hold 2.5% to 3% of the sample.

The sample comprised peripheral blood. The rearranged segments are TRBV11-3 and TRBJ2-7, with TRBD2 perhaps the D gene, on 6 matching bases. This receptor was obtained from a young adult with COVID-19, enrolled during active disease. The CDR3 region reads CASSLGAGRKQYF. The sequence in DNA is TGTGCCAGCAGCTTAGGTGCGGGAAGAAAGCAGTACTTC. When the CDR3 is completed using the reference TRBV11-3 and TRBJ2-7 genes on either side, the full variable domain is EAGVVQSPRYKIIEKKQPVAFWCNPISGHNTLYWYLQNLGQGPELLIRYENEEAVDDSQLPKDRFSAERLKGVDSTLKIQPAELGDSAVYLCASSLGAGRKQYFGPGTRLTVT.